The T cell receptor (beta chain) described here comes from a study of memory CD4+ T cells and cytomegalovirus serostatus. Single viable CD3+CD4+CD8-CD45RO+ cells were sorted as the memory CD4+ T cells. The CDR3 has 15 residues. Trimming cost V 1 base and J 6 bases, with 13 bases left between them. Germline V CDR1 and CDR2: SGHAT, FQNNGV. TCRdb's table, derived via immunoSEQ multiplex PCR, lists solely in-frame clones and lacks some. The sample lists over 40,000 clones, roughly four fifths occurring once. The rearrangement links TRBV11-2 to TRBJ2-4; D is perhaps TRBD1 (5 bases). The receptor's source is an adult in good health and CMV-seropositive. Sequencing was done on a sample of memory CD4+ T cells from blood. The CDR3 nucleotides are TGTGCCAGCAGCTTAGTGGGCAGGGTAGGAAACATTCAGTACTTC. It codes for CASSLVGRVGNIQYF.